This is a list of T cell receptor beta chains from one sample in a study of CD8 T cells in Susac syndrome. TCRdb analysed the immunoSEQ multiplex PCR reads with MiXCR anew, one entry per CDR3 protein. Here the sample spans 150,000 to 180,000 distinct CDR3 sequences, roughly 94% being singletons. The sequenced sample was CD8+ T cells from PBMCs. These TCRs come from a human donor with multiple sclerosis. Both conserved end residues are part of each CDR3. Fields, in order: CDR3 protein, CDR3 DNA, clone size, D gene, J gene, V gene. D genes are given only for firm matches. Clone size is not always given. Where it is, it says once, few, many or a class for expanded clones.

cdr3_aa: CASSQPGQGHNEQFF
cdr3_nt: TGTGCCAGCAGCCAACCGGGACAGGGCCACAATGAGCAGTTCTTC
clone_size: once
d_call: TRBD1
j_call: TRBJ2-1
v_call: TRBV14

cdr3_aa: CASSMRGPNTEAFF
cdr3_nt: TGTGCCAGCAGCATGAGGGGACCGAACACTGAAGCTTTCTTT
clone_size: .
d_call: .
j_call: TRBJ1-1
v_call: TRBV27

cdr3_aa: CASSNKPTGTAFF
cdr3_nt: TGTGCCAGCAGTAACAAACCTACAGGAACAGCTTTCTTT
clone_size: once
d_call: .
j_call: TRBJ1-1
v_call: TRBV12-3/TRBV12-4

cdr3_aa: CSAIGSPGQGIYGYTF
cdr3_nt: TGCAGTGCTATAGGTTCTCCGGGACAGGGGATCTATGGCTACACCTTC
clone_size: .
d_call: TRBD1
j_call: TRBJ1-2
v_call: TRBV20-1

cdr3_aa: CASSETRDTAEAFF
cdr3_nt: TGTGCCAGCAGCGAAACCCGGGACACGGCCGAAGCTTTCTTT
clone_size: .
d_call: .
j_call: TRBJ1-1
v_call: TRBV21-1

cdr3_aa: CASSVAQHYGYTF
cdr3_nt: TGTGCCAGCAGCGTAGCACAGCACTATGGCTACACCTTC
clone_size: .
d_call: .
j_call: TRBJ1-2
v_call: TRBV9

cdr3_aa: CSARMRGDSYEQYF
cdr3_nt: TGCAGTGCTAGAATGCGGGGGGACTCCTACGAGCAGTACTTC
clone_size: .
d_call: TRBD2
j_call: TRBJ2-7
v_call: TRBV20-1

cdr3_aa: CATSGPSDRVYGYTF
cdr3_nt: TGTGCCACCAGCGGACCCTCGGACAGGGTCTATGGCTACACCTTC
clone_size: .
d_call: TRBD1
j_call: TRBJ1-2
v_call: TRBV15

cdr3_aa: CASSQVVGDTQYF
cdr3_nt: TGTGCCAGCAGCCAGGTTGTAGGGGATACGCAGTATTTT
clone_size: once
d_call: .
j_call: TRBJ2-3
v_call: TRBV4-2

cdr3_aa: CASSQYRVTTTEAFF
cdr3_nt: TGTGCCAGCAGCCAATACAGGGTGACCACCACTGAAGCTTTCTTT
clone_size: once
d_call: .
j_call: TRBJ1-1
v_call: TRBV14

cdr3_aa: CASSLAPGEVLGNQPQHF
cdr3_nt: TGTGCCAGCAGCTTAGCACCAGGGGAGGTTTTAGGCAATCAGCCCCAGCATTTT
clone_size: .
d_call: .
j_call: TRBJ1-5
v_call: TRBV7-8

cdr3_aa: CATSSVGYEQYF
cdr3_nt: TGTGCCACCAGCAGCGTCGGTTACGAGCAGTACTTC
clone_size: .
d_call: .
j_call: TRBJ2-7
v_call: TRBV15

cdr3_aa: CATSARRPTYEQYF
cdr3_nt: TGTGCCACCAGCGCCCGGAGGCCCACCTACGAGCAGTACTTC
clone_size: .
d_call: .
j_call: TRBJ2-7
v_call: TRBV15

cdr3_aa: CASNSADRGLNEQYF
cdr3_nt: TGTGCCAGCAATTCTGCGGACAGGGGGTTGAACGAGCAGTACTTC
clone_size: .
d_call: TRBD1
j_call: TRBJ2-7
v_call: TRBV2

cdr3_aa: CASSRNDADGYGYTF
cdr3_nt: TGCGCCAGCAGCCGCAATGATGCCGACGGCTATGGCTACACCTTC
clone_size: .
d_call: .
j_call: TRBJ1-2
v_call: TRBV5-1

cdr3_aa: CASSQDSTGAKSYEQYF
cdr3_nt: TGCGCCAGCAGCCAAGATTCTACAGGGGCGAAGTCCTACGAGCAGTACTTC
clone_size: .
d_call: TRBD1
j_call: TRBJ2-7
v_call: TRBV4-3

cdr3_aa: CSVAAGARKRTEAFF
cdr3_nt: TGCAGCGTTGCGGCAGGGGCTCGGAAACGCACTGAAGCTTTCTTT
clone_size: .
d_call: .
j_call: TRBJ1-1
v_call: TRBV29-1

cdr3_aa: CASGYSSYEQYF
cdr3_nt: TGTGCTAGTGGTTACAGCTCCTACGAGCAGTACTTC
clone_size: .
d_call: .
j_call: TRBJ2-7
v_call: TRBV12-5

cdr3_aa: CSVERVDVGRQETQYF
cdr3_nt: TGCAGCGTTGAAAGGGTAGACGTGGGGAGGCAAGAGACCCAGTACTTC
clone_size: .
d_call: .
j_call: TRBJ2-5
v_call: TRBV29-1

cdr3_aa: CATSRDREGDQETQYF
cdr3_nt: TGTGCCACCAGCAGAGATCGGGAAGGTGACCAAGAGACCCAGTACTTC
clone_size: .
d_call: .
j_call: TRBJ2-5
v_call: TRBV15

cdr3_aa: CSASWDSPYEQYF
cdr3_nt: TGCAGTGCCTCCTGGGACAGCCCCTACGAGCAGTACTTC
clone_size: .
d_call: TRBD1
j_call: TRBJ2-7
v_call: TRBV20-1

cdr3_aa: CASSLGGAGILVWNTEAFF
cdr3_nt: TGTGCCAGCAGCTTAGGGGGGGCAGGAATCTTAGTATGGAACACTGAAGCTTTCTTT
clone_size: .
d_call: .
j_call: TRBJ1-1
v_call: TRBV11-2

cdr3_aa: CASSYKGGGEQYF
cdr3_nt: TGTGCCAGCAGTTACAAGGGAGGTGGCGAGCAGTACTTC
clone_size: .
d_call: .
j_call: TRBJ2-7
v_call: TRBV6-5

cdr3_aa: CASSPGTGSFYEQYF
cdr3_nt: TGTGCCAGCAGTCCAGGCACAGGATCATTCTACGAGCAGTACTTC
clone_size: .
d_call: .
j_call: TRBJ2-7
v_call: TRBV27

cdr3_aa: CASSLAGQGSLGDEQFF
cdr3_nt: TGCGCCAGCAGCTTGGCGGGACAGGGATCCCTTGGGGATGAGCAGTTCTTC
clone_size: .
d_call: TRBD1
j_call: TRBJ2-1
v_call: TRBV5-1

cdr3_aa: CARRGEQYF
cdr3_nt: TGTGCCAGAAGAGGCGAGCAGTACTTC
clone_size: few
d_call: .
j_call: TRBJ2-7
v_call: TRBV10-3

cdr3_aa: CASSLEGVKADTQYF
cdr3_nt: TGCGCCAGCAGCTTGGAGGGGGTTAAGGCTGATACGCAGTATTTT
clone_size: .
d_call: .
j_call: TRBJ2-3
v_call: TRBV5-1

cdr3_aa: CAWSPYSYNEQFF
cdr3_nt: TGTGCCTGGAGTCCCTACTCCTACAATGAGCAGTTCTTC
clone_size: few
d_call: .
j_call: TRBJ2-1
v_call: TRBV30

cdr3_aa: CAISESESETQYF
cdr3_nt: TGTGCCATCAGTGAGTCGGAGTCCGAGACCCAGTACTTC
clone_size: .
d_call: .
j_call: TRBJ2-5
v_call: TRBV10-3

cdr3_aa: CASSPRSSGGSGSKNIQYF
cdr3_nt: TGTGCCAGCAGCCCTCGGAGTAGCGGGGGATCTGGGTCCAAAAACATTCAGTACTTC
clone_size: .
d_call: TRBD2
j_call: TRBJ2-4
v_call: TRBV3-1

cdr3_aa: CASSEGTEQFF
cdr3_nt: TGTGCCAGCAGCGAAGGGACAGAGCAGTTCTTC
clone_size: .
d_call: .
j_call: TRBJ2-1
v_call: TRBV9

cdr3_aa: CSANPPILNTEAFF
cdr3_nt: TGCAGTGCTAATCCTCCTATCCTGAACACTGAAGCTTTCTTT
clone_size: .
d_call: .
j_call: TRBJ1-1
v_call: TRBV20-1

cdr3_aa: CASSQVLGGNNEQFF
cdr3_nt: TGTGCCAGCAGCCAAGTTCTAGGAGGGAACAATGAGCAGTTCTTC
clone_size: .
d_call: .
j_call: TRBJ2-1
v_call: TRBV3-1

cdr3_aa: CASSVVSGAGADTQYF
cdr3_nt: TGTGCCAGTAGTGTGGTCAGCGGGGCCGGCGCAGATACGCAGTATTTT
clone_size: .
d_call: TRBD2
j_call: TRBJ2-3
v_call: TRBV19

cdr3_aa: CSARPLGSYEQYF
cdr3_nt: TGCAGTGCTAGACCTCTAGGTAGCTACGAGCAGTACTTC
clone_size: .
d_call: .
j_call: TRBJ2-7
v_call: TRBV20-1

cdr3_aa: CASSRPQGQGASYNEQFF
cdr3_nt: TGCGCCAGCAGCCGCCCCCAGGGACAGGGGGCTTCCTACAATGAGCAGTTCTTC
clone_size: .
d_call: TRBD1
j_call: TRBJ2-1
v_call: TRBV4-1

cdr3_aa: CAWRAAPSYEQYF
cdr3_nt: TGTGCCTGGAGGGCCGCGCCCTCCTACGAGCAGTACTTC
clone_size: .
d_call: .
j_call: TRBJ2-7
v_call: TRBV30

cdr3_aa: CSGRDRGGYTF
cdr3_nt: TGCAGCGGCCGGGACAGGGGTGGCTACACCTTC
clone_size: once
d_call: TRBD1
j_call: TRBJ1-2
v_call: TRBV29-1

cdr3_aa: CASTKGQQDGYTF
cdr3_nt: TGTGCCAGCACCAAGGGACAGCAGGATGGCTACACCTTC
clone_size: .
d_call: TRBD1
j_call: TRBJ1-2
v_call: TRBV7-9

cdr3_aa: CASSLSASAGAEQYF
cdr3_nt: TGTGCCAGCAGTTTATCCGCCTCAGCGGGGGCCGAGCAGTACTTC
clone_size: .
d_call: TRBD2
j_call: TRBJ2-7
v_call: TRBV27

cdr3_aa: CSARDGGGRRAFF
cdr3_nt: TGCAGTGCTAGAGATGGCGGGGGGCGCCGAGCTTTCTTT
clone_size: .
d_call: .
j_call: TRBJ1-1
v_call: TRBV20-1

cdr3_aa: CASSSGQNRQNYIYEQYF
cdr3_nt: TGTGCCAGCAGCAGCGGACAGAACCGACAAAACTATATCTACGAGCAGTACTTC
clone_size: .
d_call: .
j_call: TRBJ2-7
v_call: TRBV6-1

cdr3_aa: CASSLRLAGAIEQFF
cdr3_nt: TGTGCCAGCAGCTTGAGGCTAGCGGGGGCCATTGAGCAGTTCTTC
clone_size: .
d_call: TRBD2
j_call: TRBJ2-1
v_call: TRBV5-5

cdr3_aa: CASRSPGSRGNEQFF
cdr3_nt: TGTGCCAGCAGATCACCCGGGTCTCGAGGGAATGAGCAGTTCTTC
clone_size: .
d_call: .
j_call: TRBJ2-1
v_call: TRBV6-5

cdr3_aa: CASSAGQGPSFGQYF
cdr3_nt: TGTGCCAGCAGTGCCGGACAGGGGCCGTCGTTCGGACAGTACTTC
clone_size: once
d_call: TRBD1
j_call: TRBJ2-7
v_call: TRBV27

cdr3_aa: CASSTTGTGIRAFF
cdr3_nt: TGTGCCAGCAGTACCACCGGGACAGGGATTCGGGCTTTCTTT
clone_size: .
d_call: TRBD1
j_call: TRBJ1-1
v_call: TRBV27

cdr3_aa: CASSPAGAPEAFF
cdr3_nt: TGTGCCAGCAGCCCAGCAGGGGCGCCTGAAGCTTTCTTT
clone_size: .
d_call: .
j_call: TRBJ1-1
v_call: TRBV11-3

cdr3_aa: CATSSGPVRTVIQYF
cdr3_nt: TGTGCCACCAGTTCGGGCCCTGTCCGGACGGTCATTCAGTACTTC
clone_size: .
d_call: .
j_call: TRBJ2-4
v_call: TRBV24-1

cdr3_aa: CATRDSQPQHF
cdr3_nt: TGTGCCACTAGGGACAGTCAGCCCCAGCATTTT
clone_size: .
d_call: TRBD1
j_call: TRBJ1-5
v_call: TRBV6-6

cdr3_aa: CASSAFLAPLTDTQYF
cdr3_nt: TGTGCCAGCAGCGCCTTTCTAGCGCCGCTCACAGATACGCAGTATTTT
clone_size: .
d_call: .
j_call: TRBJ2-3
v_call: TRBV9

cdr3_aa: CASSPQWGDNSPLHF
cdr3_nt: TGTGCCAGCAGCCCTCAGTGGGGGGATAATTCACCCCTCCACTTT
clone_size: once
d_call: .
j_call: TRBJ1-6
v_call: TRBV3-1

cdr3_aa: CASSEAPGGDTNYGYTF
cdr3_nt: TGTGCCAGCAGTGAAGCGCCAGGGGGTGATACTAACTATGGCTACACCTTC
clone_size: .
d_call: TRBD1
j_call: TRBJ1-2
v_call: TRBV2

cdr3_aa: CSARPGGGRSDTQYF
cdr3_nt: TGCAGTGCTAGACCGGGGGGGGGCCGATCAGATACGCAGTATTTT
clone_size: .
d_call: TRBD2
j_call: TRBJ2-3
v_call: TRBV20-1

cdr3_aa: CATSSGIRSMNTEAFF
cdr3_nt: TGTGCCACCAGCAGCGGGATCAGGTCCATGAACACTGAAGCTTTCTTT
clone_size: .
d_call: .
j_call: TRBJ1-1
v_call: TRBV15

cdr3_aa: CASSLDPGINYGYTF
cdr3_nt: TGTGCCAGCAGCTTGGATCCGGGGATTAACTATGGCTACACCTTC
clone_size: .
d_call: .
j_call: TRBJ1-2
v_call: TRBV5-6

cdr3_aa: CASSEEPDQPQHF
cdr3_nt: TGTGCCAGCAGTGAAGAGCCGGATCAGCCCCAGCATTTT
clone_size: .
d_call: .
j_call: TRBJ1-5
v_call: TRBV2

cdr3_aa: CASTGTGEKGYEQYF
cdr3_nt: TGCGCCAGCACCGGAACAGGGGAGAAGGGCTACGAGCAGTACTTC
clone_size: .
d_call: TRBD1
j_call: TRBJ2-7
v_call: TRBV5-1